This TCR beta chain is from a study of beta chain features in type 1 diabetes (dated by TCRdb to about 2018). As for the study more broadly: Mean age, gender distribution, total cell number and subset yield were not different between patients and healthy donors. Regulatory and stem cell-like memory subsets were isolated from only 8 patients and roughly eight healthy donors, whereas naive and central memory subsets came from all 30 or so donors. A total of approximately 100 million sorted cells were examined across all samples, and the number of cells per subset was strongly correlated with RNA yield. The study compared the TCRB repertoires of sorted circulating CD4+ T cell subsets in recently diagnosed type 1 diabetes patients with those in matched healthy donors. Overall study outcomes, separate from this receptor: PCR may preferentially amplify shorter templates, but because patient and control samples were amplified and corrected together, any resulting skew would affect both groups equally. Because the HLA sub-analyses included only small numbers of individuals, any influence of HLA type on TCRB rearrangement was left unresolved. At VDJ recombination sites, patients with type 1 diabetes made fewer insertions and deleted more nucleotides, a pattern implying thymic rearrangement abnormalities. Because cDNA rather than genomic DNA was sequenced, highly expressing activated cells could have been over-represented, although no difference in activation and CD3 levels was found between groups. In all four CD4+ subsets, TCRB CDR3 length was moderately but significantly shorter in type 1 diabetes patients. Naive, central memory and regulatory TCRB repertoires appeared to be more similar among patients than among healthy donors.

Each donor gave one peripheral blood draw, roughly 0.12 L on average, collected into heparinised tubes. Naive, central memory, regulatory and stem cell-like memory CD4+ T cells were sorted on a BD FACSAria II using a panel including CD45RO, CCR7, CD25, CD127, CD95 and CD27. A purity above 95% was achieved for all sorted populations. Right away, PBMCs were isolated by Lymphoprep density gradient centrifugation and were stained directly, with no culture step. So that batch effects would be minimized, each experiment stained and sorted samples in pairs, pairing one healthy donor with one patient. In its sample, this clone was seen a few times. Its recognized antigen is unknown. No base quality information exists; no much larger clone differs at one position. The germline V gene (reference sequence) supplies CDR1 LNHDA and CDR2 SQIVND. Reading from cysteine to phenylalanine, the CDR3 counts 16 amino acids. The kept DNA is CDR3 alone, 48 bases in frame from the first base. A distance of 22 bases separates the germline ends of V and J, which lose 10 bases and 1 base respectively.

The entire amount of isolated RNA was reverse transcribed using the High Capacity cDNA Reverse Transcription Kit, so the sequenced TCRB transcripts were expressed ones. Deep immunoSEQ sequencing was performed on naive, central memory and regulatory T cell samples, with an average of roughly 3.3 million total reads per sample. Sorted cells were lysed in RLT buffer and RNA was extracted with DNase-treated RNeasy Micro or Mini kits, depending on cell number. Each cell subset was processed separately to prevent cross-contamination, with patient and healthy donor samples processed together. Using the immunoSEQ multiplex PCR, TCRB sequences were amplified from cDNA into 87-bp fragments spanning the CDR3 region. Sequencing of the amplicons was performed on the Illumina HiSeq platform. In the source study's methods: Synthetic template baselines were used to correct PCR bias computationally, reads within Hamming distance 2 were collapsed together, and singletons that could not be merged were discarded. Reads were aligned against IMGT to assign V, D and J genes, CDR3 length and insertions or deletions at six rearrangement sites. Within each subset, clonotype counts were normalized to sorted cell number, and only after that were true diversity and Gini coefficients computed with the tcR R package. The overlap coefficient, calculated on TCRB nucleotide sequences, was used to measure repertoire sharing. As a proxy for the pre-selection repertoire, out-of-frame TCRB sequences from naive cells were analyzed. The clones in this table, taken by TCRdb from immuneACCESS, are in-frame only. Not every clone is retained; where verified, under half of the shortfall comes from an unresolved V gene, and the cause of the rest is unknown. V, J and clone size reflect that table, while D and trimming were determined from the DNA. Across this sample there are roughly 700,000 clones, with over 10% seen only once. In total, the top ten clones hold 0.022% of the sample.

Source material: naive CD4+ T cells from blood. The sample's cell subset or site, from its label and the paper: true naive CD4+ T cells. The chain is made from TRBV19 and TRBJ1-2; TRBD1 is a weak D gene call, 6 bases matching. The sequence was collected from a man between 18 and 35 years old with type 1 diabetes. This receptor carries the CDR3 CATDGGTPFNNYGYTF. The DNA reads TGTGCCACCGATGGGGGGACACCCTTCAATAACTATGGCTACACCTTC.